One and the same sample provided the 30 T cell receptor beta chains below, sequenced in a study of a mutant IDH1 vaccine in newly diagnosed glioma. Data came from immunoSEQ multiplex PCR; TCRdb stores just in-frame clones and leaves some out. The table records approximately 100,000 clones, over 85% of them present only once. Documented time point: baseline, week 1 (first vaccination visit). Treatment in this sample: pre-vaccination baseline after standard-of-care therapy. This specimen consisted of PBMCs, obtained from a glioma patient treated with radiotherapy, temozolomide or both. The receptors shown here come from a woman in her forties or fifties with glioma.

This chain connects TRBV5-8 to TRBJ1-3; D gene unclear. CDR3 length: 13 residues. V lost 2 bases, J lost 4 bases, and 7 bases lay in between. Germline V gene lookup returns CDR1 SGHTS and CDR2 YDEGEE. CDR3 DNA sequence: TGTGCCAGCAGCTTTCTCACCGGAAACACCATATATTTT. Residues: CASSFLTGNTIYF.

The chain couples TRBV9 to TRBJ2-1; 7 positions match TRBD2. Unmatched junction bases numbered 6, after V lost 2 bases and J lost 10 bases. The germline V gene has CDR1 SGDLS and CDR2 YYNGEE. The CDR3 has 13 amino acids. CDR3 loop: CASSVRLAREQFF. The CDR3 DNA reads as TGTGCCAGCAGCGTCCGACTAGCCCGAGAGCAGTTCTTC.

The CDR3 DNA follows: TGTGCCACCAGCAGGGCCGGGACAGGGAGCTATGAGCAGTTCTTC. Its protein is CATSRAGTGSYEQFF. The chain recombines TRBV15 with TRBJ2-1, with TRBD1 matching 9 bases. The CDR3 has 15 amino acids. The V gene end was trimmed by 3 bases and the J gene end by 8 bases; junction bases not matched to a gene: 8. The V gene's germline CDR1 is LNHNV and CDR2 YYDKDF (reference sequence).

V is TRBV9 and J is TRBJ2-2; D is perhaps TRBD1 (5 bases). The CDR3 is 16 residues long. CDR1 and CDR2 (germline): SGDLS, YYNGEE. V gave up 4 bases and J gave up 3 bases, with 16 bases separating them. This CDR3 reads CASSPPKGRYTGELFF. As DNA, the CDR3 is TGTGCCAGCAGCCCCCCCAAGGGGCGGTACACCGGGGAGCTGTTTTTT. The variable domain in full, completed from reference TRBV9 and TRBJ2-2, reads DSGVTQTPKHLITATGQRVTLRCSPRSGDLSVYWYQQSLDQGLQFLIQYYNGEERAKGNILERFSAQQFPDLHSELNLSSLELGDSALYFCASSPPKGRYTGELFFGEGSRLTVL.

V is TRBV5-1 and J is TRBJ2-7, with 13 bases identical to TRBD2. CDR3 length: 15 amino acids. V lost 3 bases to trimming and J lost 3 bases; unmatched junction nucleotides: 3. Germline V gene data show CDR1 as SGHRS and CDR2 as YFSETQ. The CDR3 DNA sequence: TGCGCCAGCAGCTCAGGACTAGCGGGAGACTACGAGCAGTACTTC. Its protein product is CASSSGLAGDYEQYF.

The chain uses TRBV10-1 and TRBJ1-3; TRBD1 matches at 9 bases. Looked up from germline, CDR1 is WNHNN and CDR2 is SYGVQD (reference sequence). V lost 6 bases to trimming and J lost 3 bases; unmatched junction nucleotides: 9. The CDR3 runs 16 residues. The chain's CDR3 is CASSGSKTGGGNTIYF. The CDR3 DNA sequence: TGCGCCAGCAGCGGGTCCAAGACAGGGGGTGGAAACACCATATATTTT.

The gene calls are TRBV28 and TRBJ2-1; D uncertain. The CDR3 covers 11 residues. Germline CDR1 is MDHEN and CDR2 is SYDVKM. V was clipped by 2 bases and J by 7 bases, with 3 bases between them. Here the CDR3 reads CASSLGNEQFF. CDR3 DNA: TGTGCCAGCAGTTTAGGGAATGAGCAGTTCTTC. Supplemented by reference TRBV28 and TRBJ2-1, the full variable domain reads DVKVTQSSRYLVKRTGEKVFLECVQDMDHENMFWYRQDPGLGLRLIYFSYDVKMKEKGDIPEGYSVSREKKERFSLILESASTNQTSMYLCASSLGNEQFFGPGTRLTVL.

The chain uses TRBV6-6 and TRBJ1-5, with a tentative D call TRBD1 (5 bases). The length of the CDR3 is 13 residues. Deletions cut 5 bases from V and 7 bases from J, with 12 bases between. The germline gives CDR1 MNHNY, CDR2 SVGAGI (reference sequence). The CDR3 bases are TGTGCCAGCAGTGAGGGGCCCCGACAGCCCCAGCATTTT. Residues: CASSEGPRQPQHF.

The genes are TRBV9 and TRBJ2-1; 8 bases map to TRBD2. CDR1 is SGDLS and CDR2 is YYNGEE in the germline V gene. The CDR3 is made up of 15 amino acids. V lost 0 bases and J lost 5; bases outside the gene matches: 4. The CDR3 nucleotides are TGTGCCAGCAGCGTAGACGGGAGGGCCAACAATGAGCAGTTCTTC. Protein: CASSVDGRANNEQFF.

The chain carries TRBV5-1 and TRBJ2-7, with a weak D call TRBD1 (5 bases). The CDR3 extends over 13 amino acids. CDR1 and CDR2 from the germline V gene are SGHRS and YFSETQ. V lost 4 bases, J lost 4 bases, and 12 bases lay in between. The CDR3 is CASSAQGPYEQYF. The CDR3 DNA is TGCGCCAGCAGCGCCCAGGGTCCGTACGAGCAGTACTTC.

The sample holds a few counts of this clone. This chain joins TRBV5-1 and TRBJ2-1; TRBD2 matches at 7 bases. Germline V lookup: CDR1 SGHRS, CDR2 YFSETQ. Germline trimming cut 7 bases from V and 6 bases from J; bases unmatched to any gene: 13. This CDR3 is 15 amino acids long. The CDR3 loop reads CASGGSGLRGNEQFF. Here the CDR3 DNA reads TGCGCCAGCGGGGGTTCGGGACTACGTGGCAATGAGCAGTTCTTC.

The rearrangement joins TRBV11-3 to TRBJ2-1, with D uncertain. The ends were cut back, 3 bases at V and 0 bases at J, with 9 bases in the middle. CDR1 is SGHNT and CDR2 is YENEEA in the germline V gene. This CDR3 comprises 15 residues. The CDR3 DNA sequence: TGTGCCAGCAGCTTCGACTTGAGCTCCTACAATGAGCAGTTCTTC. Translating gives CASSFDLSSYNEQFF. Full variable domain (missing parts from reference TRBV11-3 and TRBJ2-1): EAGVVQSPRYKIIEKKQPVAFWCNPISGHNTLYWYLQNLGQGPELLIRYENEEAVDDSQLPKDRFSAERLKGVDSTLKIQPAELGDSAVYLCASSFDLSSYNEQFFGPGTRLTVL.

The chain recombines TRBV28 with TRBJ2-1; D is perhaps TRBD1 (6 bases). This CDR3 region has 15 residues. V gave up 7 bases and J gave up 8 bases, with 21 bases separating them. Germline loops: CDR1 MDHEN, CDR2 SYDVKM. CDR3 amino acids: CASTPGDQRSHEQFF. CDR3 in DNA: TGTGCCAGCACCCCAGGGGACCAGCGGTCCCATGAGCAGTTCTTC.

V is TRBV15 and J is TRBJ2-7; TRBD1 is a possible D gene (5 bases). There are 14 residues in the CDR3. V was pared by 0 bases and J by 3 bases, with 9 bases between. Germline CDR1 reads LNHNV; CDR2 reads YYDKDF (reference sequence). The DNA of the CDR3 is TGTGCCACCAGCAGAGAGGGAACAGGCTACGAGCAGTACTTC. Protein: CATSREGTGYEQYF.

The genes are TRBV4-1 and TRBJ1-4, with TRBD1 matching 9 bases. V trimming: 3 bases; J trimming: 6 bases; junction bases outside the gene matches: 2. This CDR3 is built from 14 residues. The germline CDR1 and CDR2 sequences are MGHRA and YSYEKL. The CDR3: CASSQGTGYEKLFF. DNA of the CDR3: TGCGCCAGCAGCCAGGGGACAGGGTATGAAAAACTGTTTTTT.

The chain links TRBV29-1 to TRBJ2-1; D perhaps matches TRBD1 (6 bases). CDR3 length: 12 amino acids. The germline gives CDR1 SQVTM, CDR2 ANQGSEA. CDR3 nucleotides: TGCTGGGGGCAGGGCTTATACAATGAGCAGTTCTTC. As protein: CWGQGLYNEQFF.

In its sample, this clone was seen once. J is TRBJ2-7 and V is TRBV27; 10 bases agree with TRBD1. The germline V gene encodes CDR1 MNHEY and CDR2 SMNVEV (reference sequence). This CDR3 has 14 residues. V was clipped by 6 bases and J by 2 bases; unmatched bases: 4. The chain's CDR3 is CASSGQGGPYEQYF. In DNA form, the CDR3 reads TGTGCCAGCAGCGGACAGGGGGGTCCCTACGAGCAGTACTTC.

The CDR3 protein is CASSLVGEGSYNEQFF. The CDR3 DNA sequence: TGTGCCAGCAGCTTAGTAGGCGAGGGCTCCTACAATGAGCAGTTCTTC. The V gene is TRBV7-6, the J gene TRBJ2-1; D is possibly TRBD2 (5 bases). The CDR3 sequence is 16 residues long. Deletions cut 1 base from V and 0 bases from J, with 10 bases between. Germline CDR1 reads SGHVS; CDR2 reads FNYEAQ.

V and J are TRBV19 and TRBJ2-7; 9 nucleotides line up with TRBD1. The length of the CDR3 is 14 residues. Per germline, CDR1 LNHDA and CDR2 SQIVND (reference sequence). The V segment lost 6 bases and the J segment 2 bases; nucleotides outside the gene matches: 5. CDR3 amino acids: CASRHRQGAYEQYF. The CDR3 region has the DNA TGTGCCAGTAGACATAGACAGGGGGCCTACGAGCAGTACTTC.

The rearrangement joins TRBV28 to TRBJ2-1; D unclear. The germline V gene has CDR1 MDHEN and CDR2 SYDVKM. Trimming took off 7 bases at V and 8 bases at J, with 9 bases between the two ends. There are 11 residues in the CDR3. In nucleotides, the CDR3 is TGTGCCAGCACGATCGGCGATGAGCAGTTCTTC. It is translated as CASTIGDEQFF.

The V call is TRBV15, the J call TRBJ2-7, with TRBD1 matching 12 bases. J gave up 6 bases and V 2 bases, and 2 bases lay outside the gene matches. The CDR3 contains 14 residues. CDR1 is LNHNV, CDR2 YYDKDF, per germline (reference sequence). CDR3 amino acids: CATSRRGQGAEQYF. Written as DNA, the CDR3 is TGTGCCACCAGCAGAAGGGGACAGGGGGCCGAGCAGTACTTC.

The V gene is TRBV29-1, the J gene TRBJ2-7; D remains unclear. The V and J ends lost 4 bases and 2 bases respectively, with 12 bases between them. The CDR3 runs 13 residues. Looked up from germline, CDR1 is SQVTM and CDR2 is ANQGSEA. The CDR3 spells CSVVGASTYEQYF. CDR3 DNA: TGCAGCGTTGTTGGAGCATCCACCTACGAGCAGTACTTC.

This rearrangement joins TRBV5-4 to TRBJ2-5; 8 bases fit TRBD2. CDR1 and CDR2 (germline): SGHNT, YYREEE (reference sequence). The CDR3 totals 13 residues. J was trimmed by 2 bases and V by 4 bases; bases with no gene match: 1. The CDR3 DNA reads TGTGCCAGCAGCCGGGGGGGTCAAGAGACCCAGTACTTC. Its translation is CASSRGGQETQYF. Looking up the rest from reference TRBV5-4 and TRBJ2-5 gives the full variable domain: ETGVTQSPTHLIKTRGQQVTLRCSSQSGHNTVSWYQQALGQGPQFIFQYYREEENGRGNFPPRFSGLQFPNYSSELNVNALELDDSALYLCASSRGGQETQYFGPGTRLLVL.

CDR3 protein: CASSGTGASSYEQYF. The CDR3 nucleotides read TGTGCCAGCAGTGGAACGGGAGCCTCCTCCTACGAGCAGTACTTC. The genes are TRBV4-2 and TRBJ2-7, with D possibly being TRBD2 (6 bases). The CDR3 runs 15 residues. The ends were cut back, 6 bases at V and 0 bases at J, with 15 bases in the middle. CDR1 LGHNA and CDR2 YNFKEQ come from the germline V gene.

CDR3 sequence: CASSDGGSGQETQYF. The CDR3 coding sequence is TGCGCCAGCAGTGATGGAGGGAGTGGTCAAGAGACCCAGTACTTC. The rearrangement uses TRBV10-1 and TRBJ2-5, with a weak D call TRBD2 (6 bases). Trimming cost V 3 bases and J 2 bases, with 13 bases left between them. The CDR3 length is 15 residues. CDR1 and CDR2 (germline): WNHNN, SYGVQD (reference sequence).

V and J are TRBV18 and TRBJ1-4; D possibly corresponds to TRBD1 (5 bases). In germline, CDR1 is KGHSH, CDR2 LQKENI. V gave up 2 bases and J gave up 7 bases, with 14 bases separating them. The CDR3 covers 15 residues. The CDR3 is CASSPDQAGGEKLFF. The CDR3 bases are TGTGCCAGCTCACCAGACCAGGCCGGGGGTGAAAAACTGTTTTTT.

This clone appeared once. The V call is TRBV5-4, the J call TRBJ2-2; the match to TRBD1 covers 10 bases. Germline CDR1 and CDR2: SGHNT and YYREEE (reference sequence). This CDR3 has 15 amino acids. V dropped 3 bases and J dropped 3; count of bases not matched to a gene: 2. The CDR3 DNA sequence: TGTGCCAGCAGCTCCGGGACAGGGGACACCGGGGAGCTGTTTTTT. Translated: CASSSGTGDTGELFF.

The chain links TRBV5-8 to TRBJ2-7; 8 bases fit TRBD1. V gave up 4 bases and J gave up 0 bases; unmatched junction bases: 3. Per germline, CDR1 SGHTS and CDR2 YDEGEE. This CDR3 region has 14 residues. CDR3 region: CASSRTGNSYEQYF. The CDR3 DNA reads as TGTGCCAGCAGCAGGACAGGGAACTCCTACGAGCAGTACTTC. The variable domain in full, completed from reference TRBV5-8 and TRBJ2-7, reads EAGVTQSPTHLIKTRGQQATLRCSPISGHTSVYWYQQALGLGLQFLLWYDEGEERNRGNFPPRFSGRQFPNYSSELNVNALELEDSALYLCASSRTGNSYEQYFGPGTRLTVT.

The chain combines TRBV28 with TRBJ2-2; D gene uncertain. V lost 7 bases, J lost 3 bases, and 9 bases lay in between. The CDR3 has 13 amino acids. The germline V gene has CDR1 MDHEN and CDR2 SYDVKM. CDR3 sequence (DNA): TGTGCCAGCACTCCTTTTCACACCGGGGAGCTGTTTTTT. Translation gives CASTPFHTGELFF.

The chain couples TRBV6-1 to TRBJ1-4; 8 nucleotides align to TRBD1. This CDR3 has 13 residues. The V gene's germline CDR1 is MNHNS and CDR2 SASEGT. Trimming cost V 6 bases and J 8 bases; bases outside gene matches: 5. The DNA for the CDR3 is TGTGCCAGCAGGGACAGGGCAGGCGAAAAACTGTTTTTT. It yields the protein CASRDRAGEKLFF.